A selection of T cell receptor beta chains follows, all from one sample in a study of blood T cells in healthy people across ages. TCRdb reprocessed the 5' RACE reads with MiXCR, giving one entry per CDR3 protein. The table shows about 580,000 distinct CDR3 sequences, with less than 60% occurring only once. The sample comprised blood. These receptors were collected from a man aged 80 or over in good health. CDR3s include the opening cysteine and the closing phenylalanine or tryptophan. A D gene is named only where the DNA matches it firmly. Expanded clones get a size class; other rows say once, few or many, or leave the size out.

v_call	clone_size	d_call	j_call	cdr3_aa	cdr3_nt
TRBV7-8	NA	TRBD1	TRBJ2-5	CASSLGQGAYYEQYF	TGTGCCAGCAGCTTAGGACAGGGGGCGTATTATGAGCAGTACTTC
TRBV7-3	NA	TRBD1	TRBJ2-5	CASSPFKLVPDRVETQYF	TGTGCCAGCAGCCCCTTTAAGTTGGTCCCGGACAGGGTAGAGACCCAGTACTTC
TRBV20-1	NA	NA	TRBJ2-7	CSAPKGGKNYEQYF	TGCAGTGCTCCCAAGGGGGGAAAAAACTACGAGCAGTACTTC
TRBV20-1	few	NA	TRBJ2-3	CSASLAVDTQYF	TGCAGTGCTAGCCTAGCCGTAGATACGCAGTATTTT
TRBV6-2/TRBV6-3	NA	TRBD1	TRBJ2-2	CASSRWDRVNTGELFF	TGTGCCAGCAGTAGATGGGACAGGGTTAACACCGGGGAGCTGTTTTTT
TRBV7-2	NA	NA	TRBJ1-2	CASSLPSQGKGYTF	TGTGCCAGCAGCCTCCCAAGCCAGGGAAAAGGCTACACCTTC
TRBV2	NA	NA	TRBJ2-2	CASSVGRSNTGELFF	TGTGCCAGCAGTGTCGGGAGATCAAACACCGGGGAGCTGTTTTTT
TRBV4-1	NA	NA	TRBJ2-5	CASSQDRPEETQYF	TGCGCCAGCAGCCAAGATAGGCCAGAAGAGACCCAGTACTTC
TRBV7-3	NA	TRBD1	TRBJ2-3	CASSTTGPQETQYF	TGTGCCAGCAGCACGACAGGGCCACAAGAGACCCAGTATTTT
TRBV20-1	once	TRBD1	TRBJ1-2	CSAQARTGSHGYTF	TGCAGTGCTCAGGCCCGGACAGGAAGCCATGGCTACACCTTC
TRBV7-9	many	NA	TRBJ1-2	CASSLGRRQIGGYTF	TGTGCCAGCAGCTTAGGACGGCGTCAAATTGGGGGCTACACCTTC
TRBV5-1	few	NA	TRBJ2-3	CASSLSEGQYTQYF	TGCGCCAGCAGCTTGTCAGAAGGCCAGTATACGCAGTATTTT
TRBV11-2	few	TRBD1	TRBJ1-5	CASSRDRGPQPQHF	TGTGCCAGCAGCCGAGACAGGGGTCCTCAGCCCCAGCATTTT
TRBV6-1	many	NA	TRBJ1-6	CASSESGASSYNSPLHF	TGTGCCAGCAGCGAATCAGGGGCGAGCTCCTATAATTCACCCCTCCACTTT
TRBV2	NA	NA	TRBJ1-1	CASRAQLNTEAFF	TGTGCCAGCAGGGCACAGCTGAACACTGAAGCTTTCTTT
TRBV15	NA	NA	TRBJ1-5	CATSPSIGVWQPQHF	TGTGCCACCAGCCCCTCGATAGGGGTTTGGCAGCCCCAGCATTTT
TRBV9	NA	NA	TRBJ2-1	CASSVGPSTDNEQFF	TGTGCCAGCAGCGTAGGTCCTAGCACAGACAATGAGCAGTTCTTC
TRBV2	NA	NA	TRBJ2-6	CASSGTEVLSGANVLTF	TGTGCCAGCAGTGGGACAGAAGTTCTCTCTGGGGCCAACGTCCTGACTTTC
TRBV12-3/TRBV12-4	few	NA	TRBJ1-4	CASRRRDIAVEKLFF	TGTGCCAGCAGGCGGCGGGACATAGCCGTTGAAAAACTGTTTTTT
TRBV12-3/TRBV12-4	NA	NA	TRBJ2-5	CASRRDTNQETQYF	TGTGCCAGCAGAAGAGATACCAACCAAGAGACCCAGTACTTC
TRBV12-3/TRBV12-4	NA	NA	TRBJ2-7	CASSTMVEQYF	TGTGCCAGCAGTACTATGGTCGAGCAGTACTTC
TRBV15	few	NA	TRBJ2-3	CATSSRASAGDTQYF	TGTGCCACCAGCTCTCGGGCGAGCGCCGGAGATACGCAGTATTTT
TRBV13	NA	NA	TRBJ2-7	CASSTHGGYEQYF	TGTGCCAGCAGCACCCACGGTGGCTACGAGCAGTACTTC
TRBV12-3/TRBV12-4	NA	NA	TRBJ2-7	CASTTRLSYEQYF	TGTGCCAGCACCACACGCTTATCCTACGAGCAGTACTTC
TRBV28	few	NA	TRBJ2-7	CASSLDRPYEQYF	TGTGCCAGCAGTTTGGATAGACCCTACGAGCAGTACTTC
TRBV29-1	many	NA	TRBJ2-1	CSVDPTSDNEQFF	TGCAGCGTTGACCCCACCTCCGACAATGAGCAGTTCTTC
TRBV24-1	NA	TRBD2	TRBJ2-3	CATSDWAEKREPTDTQYF	TGTGCCACCAGTGATTGGGCAGAGAAGCGGGAGCCCACAGATACGCAGTATTTT
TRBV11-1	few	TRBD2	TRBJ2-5	CASSATSGGSQETQYF	TGTGCCAGCAGCGCGACTAGCGGGGGATCCCAAGAGACCCAGTACTTC
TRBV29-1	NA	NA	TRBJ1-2	CSVEGEHYGYTF	TGCAGCGTTGAGGGGGAACACTATGGCTACACCTTC
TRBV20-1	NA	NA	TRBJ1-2	CSAPYRAYGYTF	TGCAGTGCCCCGTACAGGGCCTATGGCTACACCTTC
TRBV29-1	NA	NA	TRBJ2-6	CSVQGSVGANVLTF	TGCAGCGTTCAGGGGAGCGTCGGGGCCAACGTCCTGACTTTC
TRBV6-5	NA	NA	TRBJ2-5	CASSYDGQFGETQYF	TGTGCCAGCAGTTACGATGGGCAGTTCGGAGAGACCCAGTACTTC
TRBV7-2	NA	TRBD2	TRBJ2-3	CAGRLAGRTDTQYF	TGTGCCGGCAGGTTAGCGGGGCGCACAGATACGCAGTATTTT
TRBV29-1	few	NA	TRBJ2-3	CSDLGTTDTQYF	TGCAGCGACCTAGGGACCACAGATACGCAGTATTTT
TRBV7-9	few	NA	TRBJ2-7	CASSSALGQYF	TGTGCCAGCAGCTCTGCCCTTGGGCAGTACTTC
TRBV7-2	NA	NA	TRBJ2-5	CASSPLRKTQYF	TGTGCCAGCAGCCCGCTCCGAAAGACCCAGTACTTC
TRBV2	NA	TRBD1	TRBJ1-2	CASRATGDYGYTF	TGTGCCAGCAGGGCGACAGGGGACTATGGCTACACCTTC
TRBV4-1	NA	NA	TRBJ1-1	CASSQDQGYRAFF	TGCGCCAGCAGCCAAGATCAGGGGTACAGAGCTTTCTTT